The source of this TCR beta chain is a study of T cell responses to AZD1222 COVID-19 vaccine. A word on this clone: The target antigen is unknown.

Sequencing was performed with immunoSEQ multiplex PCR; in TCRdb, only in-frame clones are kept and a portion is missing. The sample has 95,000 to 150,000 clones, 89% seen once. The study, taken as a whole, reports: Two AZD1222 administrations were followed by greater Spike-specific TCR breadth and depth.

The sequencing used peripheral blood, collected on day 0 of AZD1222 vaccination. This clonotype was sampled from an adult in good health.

The CDR3 nucleotides read TGTGCCAGCAGCCTGAGGAGGGTAGGGGATGGCTACACCTTC. It translates to CASSLRRVGDGYTF. The V call is TRBV7-8, the J call TRBJ1-2; the D gene is possibly TRBD1 (5 bases). V lost 5 bases and J 6 bases, leaving 16 bases between the germline ends. Germline V gene data show CDR1 as SGHVS and CDR2 as FQNEAQ. This CDR3 has 14 residues.